This T cell receptor (beta chain) came from a study of CD8 T cells in Susac syndrome. V was cut by 2 bases and J by 3 bases, with 9 bases left in between. The CDR3 totals 14 residues. Per germline, CDR1 KGHSH and CDR2 LQKENI. The authors sequenced TCR beta from blood CD8+ and CD4+ T cells. Patients with Susac syndrome showed fulfilment of recently defined diagnostic criteria for definite or probable disease. RNA, at about 0.5 to 1 ug, was reverse transcribed with random hexamers. Multiplex PCR with immunoSEQ amplified the TCR beta CDR3 across 54 Vbeta and 13 Jbeta. TCRdb ran MiXCR on the immunoSEQ multiplex PCR reads and lists one entry per CDR3 protein. The sample lists about 100,000 distinct CDR3 sequences; around 96% were seen once.

The sequence derives from a human donor with Susac syndrome. This chain connects TRBV18 to TRBJ2-3, with D perhaps TRBD2 (5 bases). Sequencing was performed on CD8+ T cells from PBMCs. As DNA, the CDR3 is TGTGCCAGCTCACCAGGGCGGAGGACAGATACGCAGTATTTT. Its protein is CASSPGRRTDTQYF.